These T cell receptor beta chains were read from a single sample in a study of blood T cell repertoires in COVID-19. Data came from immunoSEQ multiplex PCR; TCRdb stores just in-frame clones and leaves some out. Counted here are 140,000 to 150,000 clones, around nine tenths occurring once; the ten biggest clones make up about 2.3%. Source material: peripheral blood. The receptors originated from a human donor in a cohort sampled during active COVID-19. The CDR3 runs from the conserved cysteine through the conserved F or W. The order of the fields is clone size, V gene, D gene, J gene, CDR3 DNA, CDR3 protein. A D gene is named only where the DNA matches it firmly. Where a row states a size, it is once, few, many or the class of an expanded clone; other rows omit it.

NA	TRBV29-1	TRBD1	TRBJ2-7	TGCAGCGTTGCAGGGGACAGGGGGAGCTCCTACGAGCAGTACTTC	CSVAGDRGSSYEQYF
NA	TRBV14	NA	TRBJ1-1	TGTGCCAGCAGCCTAAAAACCGCGGGGAGAGCGAACACTGAAGCTTTCTTT	CASSLKTAGRANTEAFF
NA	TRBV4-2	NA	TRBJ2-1	TGTGCCAGCAGGGGCGACAACCAGGTTTCTAATGAGCAGTTCTTC	CASRGDNQVSNEQFF
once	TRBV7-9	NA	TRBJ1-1	TGTGCCAGCAGCAATTACAGGGTGACTGAAGCTTTCTTT	CASSNYRVTEAFF
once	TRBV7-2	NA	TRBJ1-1	TGTGCCAGCACCCGAACACTGTCGGGTCGGGAAGCTTTCTTT	CASTRTLSGREAFF
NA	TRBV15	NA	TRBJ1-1	TGTGCCACCAGCAGAGATCAGTTTCGAGCTTTCTTT	CATSRDQFRAFF
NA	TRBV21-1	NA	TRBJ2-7	TGTGCCAGCAGTGGATGCCTAGCGGGAGGGTGCTACGAGCAGTACTTC	CASSGCLAGGCYEQYF
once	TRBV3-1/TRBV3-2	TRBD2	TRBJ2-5	TGTGCCAGCAGCGGACTAGCGGGGACCCAAGAGACCCAGTACTTC	CASSGLAGTQETQYF
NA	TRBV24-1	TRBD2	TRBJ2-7	TGTGCCACCAGTGATTCATCAGCGGGAGGTTCCTACGAGCAGTACTTC	CATSDSSAGGSYEQYF
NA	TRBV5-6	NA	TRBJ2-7	TGTGCCAGCAGCTTAGGGACTTCAGTCGGCGAGCAGTACTTC	CASSLGTSVGEQYF
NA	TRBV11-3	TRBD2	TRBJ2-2	TGTGCCAGCAGCTTAGATGGGATTTGGTTGCGGGAGGACCCGAACACCGGGGAGCTGTTTTTT	CASSLDGIWLREDPNTGELFF
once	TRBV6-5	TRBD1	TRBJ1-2	TGTGCCAGCAGAGACCCCTTAATCCCCAGGGGGGGCTACACCTTC	CASRDPLIPRGGYTF
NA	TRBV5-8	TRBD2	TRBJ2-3	TGTGCCAGCGGGACCAAAACTAGCGGGTATGCAGATACGCAGTATTTT	CASGTKTSGYADTQYF
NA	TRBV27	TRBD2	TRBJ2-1	TGTGCCAGCAGTCCGGGACTAGCGGGGAATGAGCAGTTCTTC	CASSPGLAGNEQFF
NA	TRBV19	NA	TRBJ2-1	TGTGCCAGTACCCTCTCTCCCGGGAATGAGCAGTTCTTC	CASTLSPGNEQFF
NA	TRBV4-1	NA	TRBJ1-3	TGCGCCAGCAGCCAGGACGACAGGTCCGCCGGAAACACCATATATTTT	CASSQDDRSAGNTIYF
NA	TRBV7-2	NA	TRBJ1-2	TGTGCCAGCAGCTTAGGGATACAGGGAGCAGGCTACACCTTC	CASSLGIQGAGYTF
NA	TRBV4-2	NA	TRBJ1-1	TGTGCCAGCAGCCAAGCCCCTATGAACACTGAAGCTTTCTTT	CASSQAPMNTEAFF
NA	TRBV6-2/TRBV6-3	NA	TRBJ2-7	TGTGCCAGCAGCCGGGACTCCCGTATTTACGAGCAGTACTTC	CASSRDSRIYEQYF
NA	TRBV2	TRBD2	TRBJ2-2	TGTGCCAGCAGTGAGCAAGCGGGAGGTGGTACCGGGGAGCTGTTTTTT	CASSEQAGGGTGELFF
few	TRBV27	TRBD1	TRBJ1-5	TGTGCCAGCAGCCTCAGGGGGTGGGGCAATCAGCCCCAGCATTTT	CASSLRGWGNQPQHF
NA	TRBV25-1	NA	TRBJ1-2	TGTGCCAGCAGTGACCCCAAAGTCTCCCAGTATGGCTACACCTTC	CASSDPKVSQYGYTF
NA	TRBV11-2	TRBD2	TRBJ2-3	TGTGCCAGCAGCTTAGACCGGGGGGGGTTAGATACGCAGTATTTT	CASSLDRGGLDTQYF
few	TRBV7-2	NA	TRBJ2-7	TGTGCCAGCAGCTTCAGCTCCTACGAGCAGTACTTC	CASSFSSYEQYF
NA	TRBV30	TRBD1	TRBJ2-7	TGTGCCTGGAGTGCGGGACAGGGGGCGAAAGAGCAGTACTTC	CAWSAGQGAKEQYF
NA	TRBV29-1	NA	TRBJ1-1	TGCAGCGTTCGGAGCACTGAAGCTTTCTTT	CSVRSTEAFF
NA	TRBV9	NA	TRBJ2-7	TGTGCCAGCAGCCAAGGCATGCGGACTTACGAGCAGTACTTC	CASSQGMRTYEQYF
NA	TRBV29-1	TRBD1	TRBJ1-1	TGCAGCGTTGCCTGGACAGGGGAAGCTTTCTTT	CSVAWTGEAFF
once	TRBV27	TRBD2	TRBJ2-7	TGTGCCAGCAATAGCGGGGGGGCGGCCTACGAGCAGTACTTC	CASNSGGAAYEQYF
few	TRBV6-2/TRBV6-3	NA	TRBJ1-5	TGTGCCAGCAGTTATCGCGAAATTCAGCCCCAGCATTTT	CASSYREIQPQHF
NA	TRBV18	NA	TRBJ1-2	TGTGCCAGCTCACCGAACTCTAACAGAGCCTCCTATGGCTACACCTTC	CASSPNSNRASYGYTF
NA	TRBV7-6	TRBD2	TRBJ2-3	TGTGCCAGCAGCCCAAGGACTAGCGGGGGCACAGATACGCAGTATTTT	CASSPRTSGGTDTQYF
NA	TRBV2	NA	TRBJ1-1	TGTGCCAGCAGTTGGGCAGGGGAGACTGAAGCTTTCTTT	CASSWAGETEAFF
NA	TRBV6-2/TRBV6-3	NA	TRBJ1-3	TGTGCCAGCAGTTACGGATCTGGATATACAGCCTCTGGAAACACCATATATTTT	CASSYGSGYTASGNTIYF
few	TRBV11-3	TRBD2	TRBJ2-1	TGTGCCAGCAGCTTAGGCGGGAGACAGTACAATGAGCAGTTCTTC	CASSLGGRQYNEQFF
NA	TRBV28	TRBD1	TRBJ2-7	TGTGCCAGCAGGACAGTACAGGGGGCGACCTACGAGCAGTACTTC	CASRTVQGATYEQYF
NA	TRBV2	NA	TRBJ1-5	TGTGCCAGCAGTCTGAGGGACATCACCACCAATCAGCCCCAGCATTTT	CASSLRDITTNQPQHF
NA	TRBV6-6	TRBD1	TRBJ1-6	TGTGCCAGCAGGGGACAGGAGTGGTATAATTCACCCCTCCACTTT	CASRGQEWYNSPLHF
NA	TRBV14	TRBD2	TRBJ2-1	TGTGCCAGCAGCCAAGATTGGACTAGCAATGAGCAGTTCTTC	CASSQDWTSNEQFF
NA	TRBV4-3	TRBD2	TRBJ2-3	TGCGCCAGCAGCCAAGATACACTAGCGGTGACAGATACGCAGTATTTT	CASSQDTLAVTDTQYF
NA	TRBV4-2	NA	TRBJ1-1	TGTGCCAGCAGCCAAGATCGAGGCAACACTGAAGCTTTCTTT	CASSQDRGNTEAFF
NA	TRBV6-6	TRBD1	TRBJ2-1	TGTGCCAGCAGTTTGACAGGGGAATACAATGAGCAGTTCTTC	CASSLTGEYNEQFF
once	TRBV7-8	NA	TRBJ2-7	TGTGCCAGCAGCCGAAACCACAACTACGAGCAGTACTTC	CASSRNHNYEQYF
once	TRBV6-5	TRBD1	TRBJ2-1	TGTGCCATAGGCAGGGGGAATGAGCAGTTCTTC	CAIGRGNEQFF
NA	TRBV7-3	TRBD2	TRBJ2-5	TGTGCCAGCAGCACCCTAGCGGGAGGCCGGGAGACCCAGTACTTC	CASSTLAGGRETQYF